This TCR beta chain was sequenced during a study of CD8 T cells in Susac syndrome. Reverse transcription of roughly 0.5 to 1 ug RNA was performed with random hexamers. immunoSEQ multiplex PCR amplified TCR beta CDR3 across 54 Vbeta, 13 Jbeta. Using its own MiXCR run on the immunoSEQ multiplex PCR reads, TCRdb lists one record per CDR3 protein. Among over 200,000 distinct CDR3 sequences, around 95% were seen once, and the ten largest hold about 0.08%. The V end lost 3 bases, the J end lost 2 bases, and 9 bases lay between the germline ends. Germline assignment: CDR1 MNHEY and CDR2 SMNVEV (reference sequence). The CDR3 consists of 14 residues.

The sequenced material came from CD4+ T cells from PBMCs. The TCR sequence derives from a human donor with multiple sclerosis. The chain carries TRBV27 and TRBJ2-3; TRBD1 might be the D (6 bases). The CDR3 here is CASSFQGNTDTQYF. The CDR3 DNA sequence: TGTGCCAGCAGTTTCCAGGGGAACACAGATACGCAGTATTTT.